This T cell receptor beta chain was identified in a study of T cells expressing NK-cell markers. Study summary: Repertoire data for TCR beta were derived from sorted T cells (CD3+CD56+NKG2C+, CD3+CD56+NKG2C- and CD3+CD56-NKG2C+).

Study observations and caveats: Researchers report these clonotypes also headed the CD3+CD56-NKG2C+ fraction in four donors. The contribution of dominant NKG2C+ clonotypes to CD8+ T cells in a handful of donors was roughly 1.0-7.0%.

On this clonotype itself: As yet, its antigen is unknown.

TCRdb re-called the 5' RACE reads; every CDR3 protein appears as one record, without DNA. The listing contains some 600,000 distinct CDR3 sequences. This CDR3 has 13 residues. Germline lookup yields CDR1 LGHNA and CDR2 YNFKEQ. V gene TRBV4-2 combines with J gene TRBJ2-1; the D gene TCRdb calls, TRBD2, cannot be checked with no DNA. The receptor was derived from a man aged 18 to 30 in good health. The sequenced material came from blood T cells: a sorted CD56 or NKG2C T cell subset, CD4+ or CD8+ T cells, or bulk PBMC T cells (not recorded which). CDR3: CASSQERRAEQFF.